This entry is about one T cell receptor beta chain. The V segment lost 5 bases and the J segment 0 bases; nucleotides outside the gene matches: 3. The CDR3 runs 16 residues. RNA, at roughly 0.45 to 1 ug, was reverse transcribed with random hexamers. TCRdb reprocessed the immunoSEQ multiplex PCR reads via MiXCR and lists one record per CDR3 protein. The sample holds around 99,000 distinct CDR3 sequences; around 95% are singletons and the top ten take 0.096%. The data derive from a study of CD8 T cells in Susac syndrome. The T cells that were sequenced for TCR beta were CD8+ and CD4+ cells from blood. This sequence joins TRBV12-3 or TRBV12-4 and TRBJ1-5; the match to TRBD1 covers 11 bases. This TCR derives from a human donor in good health. Sequenced material: CD4+ T cells from PBMCs. The CDR3 DNA reads as TGTGCCAGCAGTACAGGGACAGGGGGTAGCAATCAGCCCCAGCATTTT. It yields the protein CASSTGTGGSNQPQHF.